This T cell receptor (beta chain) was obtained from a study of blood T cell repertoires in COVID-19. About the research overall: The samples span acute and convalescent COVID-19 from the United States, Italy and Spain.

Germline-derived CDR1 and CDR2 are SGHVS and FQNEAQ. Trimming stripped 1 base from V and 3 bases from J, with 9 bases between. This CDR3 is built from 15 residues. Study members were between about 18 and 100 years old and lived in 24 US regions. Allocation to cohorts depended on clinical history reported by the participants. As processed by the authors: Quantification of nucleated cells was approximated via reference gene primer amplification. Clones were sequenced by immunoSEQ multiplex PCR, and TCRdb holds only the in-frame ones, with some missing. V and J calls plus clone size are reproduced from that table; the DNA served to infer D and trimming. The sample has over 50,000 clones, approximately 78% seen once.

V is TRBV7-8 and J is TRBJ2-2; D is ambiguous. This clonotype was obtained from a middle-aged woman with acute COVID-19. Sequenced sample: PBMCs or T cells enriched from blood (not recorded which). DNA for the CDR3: TGTGCCAGCAGCTTAGTAAACAAAGACACCGGGGAGCTGTTTTTT. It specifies CASSLVNKDTGELFF.